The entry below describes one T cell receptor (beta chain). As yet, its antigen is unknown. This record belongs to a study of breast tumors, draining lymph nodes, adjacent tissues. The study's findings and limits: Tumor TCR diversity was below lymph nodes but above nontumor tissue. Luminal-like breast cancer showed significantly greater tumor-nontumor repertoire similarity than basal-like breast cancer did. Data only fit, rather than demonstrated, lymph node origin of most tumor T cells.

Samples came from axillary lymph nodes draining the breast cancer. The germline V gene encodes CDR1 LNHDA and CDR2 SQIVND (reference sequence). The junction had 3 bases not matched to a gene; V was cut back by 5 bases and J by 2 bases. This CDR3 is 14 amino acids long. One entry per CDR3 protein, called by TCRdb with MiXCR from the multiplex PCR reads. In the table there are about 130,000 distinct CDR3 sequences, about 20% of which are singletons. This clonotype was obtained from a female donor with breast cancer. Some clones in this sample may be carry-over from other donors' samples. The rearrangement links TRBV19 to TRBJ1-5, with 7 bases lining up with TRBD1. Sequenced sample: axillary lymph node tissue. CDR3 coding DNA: TGTGCCAGTAGTCAGACAGGGCGCAATCAGCCCCAGCATTTT. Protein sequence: CASSQTGRNQPQHF.